This record covers a single T cell receptor beta chain. It has no known antigen specificity. No base-level quality is on record; no much larger clone is a single base apart. For repertoire sequencing, TCR beta CDR3 regions were amplified from RNA transcripts. The first round was an RT-PCR using HTBI primers with the Qiagen OneStep RT-PCR kit, and this first round was followed by a second-round multiplex PCR, then size selection and purification. Libraries were sequenced paired-end with 100 bp reads on an Illumina HiSeq2000. For the original study's pipeline: SOAPnuke was used to process the reads, throwing out any read that had adapters, had uncalled bases, had a mean Phred below 15, or lacked an exact constant-primer or identifier match. High-quality paired reads were merged with COPE v1.2.5. Clonotypes were defined as unique nucleotide sequences and were aligned to IMGT TRB V, D and J references using MiTCR v1.1. Only V-J combinations with frequency above 0.0001 were analysed, covering about 99% of repertoires. For each V-J combination, a TCR clonal expansion and chaos score was defined as F50 clonal expansion divided by the chaos observed in the TCRdist matrix. Welch's t-statistics and random forest were used to reduce features to about a dozen V-J combinations, which were fed into a naive Bayes classifier. The Morisita-Horn index was used to measure how similar the thyroid and blood repertoires were. Starting from the raw public reads, TCRdb applied fastp trimming at Q25, assembled clones with MiXCR and retained in-frame beta chains. Each entry merges the rows of one CDR3 protein and shows their most common DNA and genes. The V and J calls and clone size are TCRdb's, not the authors'. The sample table lists approximately 150,000 distinct CDR3 sequences, roughly two fifths of them with a count of one. 8% to 9% of the sample is taken by the ten largest.

The data originate from a study of Graves' ophthalmopathy and Graves' hyperthyroidism (dated by TCRdb to 2017 to 2018). As for the study more broadly: Peripheral blood was collected at initial diagnosis, prior to any treatment. In total, 135 blood samples were TCR-sequenced: around 42 ophthalmopathy, some 75 hyperthyroidism and approximately 17 hyperthyroidism-to-ophthalmopathy patients. To explore V-J signatures that separate ophthalmopathy from hyperthyroidism, a discovery set of 95 to 100 patients was enrolled, consisting of about 45 with ophthalmopathy and fewer than 60 with stable hyperthyroidism. An independent validation cohort was composed of some 19 hyperthyroidism patients and 17 patients who later progressed from hyperthyroidism to ophthalmopathy. To tell Graves' ophthalmopathy apart from Graves' hyperthyroidism, and to predict which patients would progress to ophthalmopathy, the study relied on TCR beta repertoire signatures. The 85 to 100 discovery patients were divided at random into training and test sets in a 7:3 ratio. Once sampling was done, hyperthyroidism patients were given methimazole at a starting dose of 30 mg daily, while ophthalmopathy patients were given high-dose intravenous methylprednisolone. T-cell repertoires of thyroid tissue and blood were compared in about six hyperthyroidism patients.

Spanning cysteine to phenylalanine, the CDR3 consists of 16 amino acids. Here the CDR3 DNA is all that survives: 48 bases in frame from base 1. Trimming at the junction amounts to 1 base on V and 5 bases on J, and the germline ends lie 17 bases apart. The germline V gene supplies CDR1 SGHAT and CDR2 FQNNGV. Results and caveats for the whole study, not just this receptor: Most expanded thyroid clonotypes with frequency above 0.001 were also detected in blood, suggesting blood repertoires may reflect the thyroid immune response. The 13-signature model separated ophthalmopathy from stable hyperthyroidism with over 85% sensitivity and less than 83% specificity in cross-validation, and 80%/75% in the test set. Sample size was not statistically predetermined, and group allocation was not concealed from the investigators. In validation, the model predicted ophthalmopathy progression with roughly 68% sensitivity and roughly 72% specificity; roughly eleven predicted patients were CT-confirmed with GO in a median of around 6 months.

Patients with ophthalmopathy had moderately to severely active disease, with a Clinical Activity Score of 3 or more, a NOSPECS grade of 4 or more, and a disease duration of less than 3 months. Patients with other autoimmune diseases, uncontrolled infections, pregnancy or lactation were excluded from the study. Clinical symptoms, serum thyroxine, TRAb, thyroid ultrasound and orbital computed tomography were used for diagnosis. Using Ficoll-Paque density gradient centrifugation, PBMCs were isolated from 10 ml of fresh peripheral blood. Total RNA was extracted using Trizol reagent, and RNA quality was checked on an Agilent 2100 Bioanalyzer.

The chain uses TRBV11-2 and TRBJ2-5, with a weak D call of TRBD2 (5 bases match). Sequencing input: peripheral blood. The TCR comes from a man aged 30-40 years with Graves' ophthalmopathy. Donor details come from another sample of the same person, matched by shared clones. This receptor carries the CDR3 CASSLGVRELGETQYF. The bases are TGTGCCAGCAGCTTAGGGGTACGGGAACTTGGCGAGACCCAGTACTTC.